This T cell receptor beta chain was captured in a study of T cells in Graves' hyperthyroidism and ophthalmopathy. Germline CDR1 and CDR2: DFQATT and SNEGSKA (reference sequence). The CDR3 has 14 residues. Trimming left V 6 bases short and J 0 bases short, with 14 bases between. Each person with ophthalmopathy scored at least 3 on the Clinical Activity Score, reached NOSPECS grade 4 or higher, and had been ill under 3 months. TCR beta CDR3 regions were amplified from RNA. A first-round RT-PCR of the TCR CDR3 used the HTBI primer set. Each CDR3 protein gets one entry after TCRdb re-called the multiplex PCR reads with MiXCR. The table includes a few hundred thousand distinct CDR3 sequences, nearly 15% detected once. This clonotype was detected only a few times.

The source of this sequence is a woman aged 60-70 years with Graves' ophthalmopathy. The sample consisted of blood. This chain connects TRBV20-1 to TRBJ1-2; D is uncertain. CDR3 sequence (DNA): TGCAGTGCAAACGTGGGCCTTTCTAACTATGGCTACACCTTC. As protein: CSANVGLSNYGYTF.